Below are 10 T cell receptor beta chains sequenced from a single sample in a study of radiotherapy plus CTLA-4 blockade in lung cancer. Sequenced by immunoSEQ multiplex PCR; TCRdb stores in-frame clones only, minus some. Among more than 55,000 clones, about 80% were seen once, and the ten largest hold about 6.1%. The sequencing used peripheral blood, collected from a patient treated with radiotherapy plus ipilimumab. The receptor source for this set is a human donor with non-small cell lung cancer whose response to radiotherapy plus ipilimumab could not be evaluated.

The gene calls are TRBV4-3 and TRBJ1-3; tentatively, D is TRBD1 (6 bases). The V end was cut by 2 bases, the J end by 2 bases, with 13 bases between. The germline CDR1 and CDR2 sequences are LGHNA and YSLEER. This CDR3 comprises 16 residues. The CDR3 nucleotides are TGCGCCAGCAGCCAACAACAGGGTCCCCCTGGAAACACCATATATTTT. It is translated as CASSQQQGPPGNTIYF.

In nucleotides, the CDR3 is TGTGCTAGTGGTTTGTGGAGCTCCTACAATGAGCAGTTCTTC. Its translation is CASGLWSSYNEQFF. This rearrangement joins TRBV12-5 to TRBJ2-1, with unresolved D. CDR1 is LGHNT and CDR2 is FRNRAP in the germline V gene. V was shortened by 2 bases and J by 0 bases, with 5 bases between the two germline ends. This CDR3 is built from 14 residues.

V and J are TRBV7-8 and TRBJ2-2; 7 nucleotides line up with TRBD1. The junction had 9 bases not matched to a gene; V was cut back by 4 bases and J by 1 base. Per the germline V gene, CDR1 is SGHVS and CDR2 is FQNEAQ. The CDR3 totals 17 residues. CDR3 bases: TGTGCCAGCAGCTCCCCGGACAGGTATTTGAACACCGGGGAGCTGTTTTTT. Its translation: CASSSPDRYLNTGELFF.

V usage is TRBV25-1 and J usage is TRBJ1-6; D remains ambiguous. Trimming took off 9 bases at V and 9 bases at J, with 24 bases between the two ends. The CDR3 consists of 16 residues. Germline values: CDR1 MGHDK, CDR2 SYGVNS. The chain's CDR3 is CASSHMGGQGSSPLHF. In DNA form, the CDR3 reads TGTGCCAGTTCCCATATGGGCGGCCAAGGGAGTTCACCCCTCCACTTT.

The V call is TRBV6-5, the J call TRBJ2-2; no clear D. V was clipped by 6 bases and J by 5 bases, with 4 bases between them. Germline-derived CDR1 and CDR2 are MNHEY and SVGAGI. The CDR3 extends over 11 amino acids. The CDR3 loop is CASSRTGELFF. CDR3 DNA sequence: TGTGCCAGCAGCCGTACCGGGGAGCTGTTTTTT.

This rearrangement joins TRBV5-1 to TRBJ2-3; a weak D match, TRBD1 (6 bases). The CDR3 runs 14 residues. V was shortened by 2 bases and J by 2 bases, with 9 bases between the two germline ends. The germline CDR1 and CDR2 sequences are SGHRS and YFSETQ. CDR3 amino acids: CASSLGQLTDTQYF. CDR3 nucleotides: TGCGCCAGCAGCTTAGGACAGCTCACAGATACGCAGTATTTT.

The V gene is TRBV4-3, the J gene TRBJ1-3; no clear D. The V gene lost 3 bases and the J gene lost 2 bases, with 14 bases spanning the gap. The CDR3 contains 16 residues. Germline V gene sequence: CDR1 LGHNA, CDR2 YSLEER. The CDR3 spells CASSQGRLSTGNTIYF. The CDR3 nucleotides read TGCGCCAGCAGCCAGGGGAGACTATCGACTGGAAACACCATATATTTT.

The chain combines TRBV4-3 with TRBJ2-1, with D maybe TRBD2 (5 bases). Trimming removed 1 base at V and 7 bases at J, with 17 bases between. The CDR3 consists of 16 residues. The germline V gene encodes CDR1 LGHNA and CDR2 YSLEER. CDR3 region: CASSQVTDYLGNEQFF. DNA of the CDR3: TGCGCCAGCAGCCAAGTAACAGACTATTTAGGAAATGAGCAGTTCTTC.

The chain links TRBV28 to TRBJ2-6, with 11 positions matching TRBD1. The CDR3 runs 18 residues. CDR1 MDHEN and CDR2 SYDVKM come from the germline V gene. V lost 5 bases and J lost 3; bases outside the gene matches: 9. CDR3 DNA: TGTGCCAGCAGTCCCACCGGGACAGGGGGGTTTGGGGCCAACGTCCTGACTTTC. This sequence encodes CASSPTGTGGFGANVLTF.

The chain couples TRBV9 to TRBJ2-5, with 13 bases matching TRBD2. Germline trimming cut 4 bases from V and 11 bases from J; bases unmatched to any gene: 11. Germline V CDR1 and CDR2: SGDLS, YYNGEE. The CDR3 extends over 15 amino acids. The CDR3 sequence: CASSPGLAGADEQYF. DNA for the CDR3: TGTGCCAGCAGCCCAGGACTAGCGGGAGCGGATGAGCAGTACTTC.